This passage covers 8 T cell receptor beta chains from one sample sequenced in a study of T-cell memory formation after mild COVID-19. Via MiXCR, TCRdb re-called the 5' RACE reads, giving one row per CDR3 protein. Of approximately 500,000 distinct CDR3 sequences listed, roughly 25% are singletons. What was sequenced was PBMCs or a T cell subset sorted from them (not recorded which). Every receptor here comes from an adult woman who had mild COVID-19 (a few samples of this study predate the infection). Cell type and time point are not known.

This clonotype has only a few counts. The CDR3 spells CASSLVGYSTDTQYF. CDR3 coding DNA: TGCGCCAGCAGCTTGGTTGGGTACAGCACAGATACGCAGTATTTT. The J gene is TRBJ2-3, the V gene TRBV5-1; D gene unclear. The germline V gene has CDR1 SGHRS and CDR2 YFSETQ. V lost 0 bases to trimming and J lost 0 bases, with 8 bases between them. CDR3 length: 15 amino acids.

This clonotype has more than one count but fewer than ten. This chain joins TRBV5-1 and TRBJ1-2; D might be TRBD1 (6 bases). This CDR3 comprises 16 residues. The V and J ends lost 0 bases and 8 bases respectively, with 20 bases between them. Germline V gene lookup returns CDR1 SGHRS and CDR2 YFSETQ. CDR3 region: CASSLAGDGGLGGYTF. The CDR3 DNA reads TGCGCCAGCAGCTTGGCAGGGGACGGCGGATTGGGGGGCTACACCTTC.

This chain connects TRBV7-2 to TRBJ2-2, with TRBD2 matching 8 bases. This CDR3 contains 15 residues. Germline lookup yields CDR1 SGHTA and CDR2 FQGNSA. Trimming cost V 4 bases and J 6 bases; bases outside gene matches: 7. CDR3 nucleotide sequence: TGTGCCAGCAGCTCTGTGAGCGGGGGCCCCGGGGAGCTGTTTTTT. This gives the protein CASSSVSGGPGELFF. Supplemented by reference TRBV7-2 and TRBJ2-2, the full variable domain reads GAGVSQSPSNKVTEKGKDVELRCDPISGHTALYWYRQSLGQGLEFLIYFQGNSAPDKSGLPSDRFSAERTGGSVSTLTIQRTQQEDSAVYLCASSSVSGGPGELFFGEGSRLTVL.

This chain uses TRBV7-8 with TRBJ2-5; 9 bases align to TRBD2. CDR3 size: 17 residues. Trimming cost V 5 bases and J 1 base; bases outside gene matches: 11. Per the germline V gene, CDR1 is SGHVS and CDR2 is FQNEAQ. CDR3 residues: CASSGGSGGPFQETQYF. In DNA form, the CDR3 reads TGTGCCAGCAGCGGGGGGAGCGGGGGGCCTTTCCAAGAGACCCAGTACTTC.

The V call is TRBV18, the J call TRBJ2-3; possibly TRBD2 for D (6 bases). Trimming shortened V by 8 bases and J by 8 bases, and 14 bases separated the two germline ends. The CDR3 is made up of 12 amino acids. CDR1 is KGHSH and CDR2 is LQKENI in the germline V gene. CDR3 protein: CASARPGGTQYF. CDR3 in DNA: TGTGCCAGCGCTCGTCCCGGGGGTACGCAGTATTTT.

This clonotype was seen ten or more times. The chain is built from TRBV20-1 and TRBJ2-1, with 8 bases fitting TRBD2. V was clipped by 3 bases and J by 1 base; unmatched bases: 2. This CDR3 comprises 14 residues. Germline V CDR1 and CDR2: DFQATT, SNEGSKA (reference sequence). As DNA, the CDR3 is TGCAGTGCTAGCGGGGGGGCTTCCTACAATGAGCAGTTCTTC. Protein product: CSASGGASYNEQFF.

CDR3 in amino acids: CASRPTGGGNSPLHF. In DNA form, the CDR3 reads TGTGCCAGCAGACCAACAGGGGGCGGTAATTCACCCCTCCACTTT. The chain has TRBV7-9 and TRBJ1-6, with 9 bases that match TRBD1. Per germline, CDR1 SEHNR and CDR2 FQNEAQ (reference sequence). With V trimmed by 6 bases and J by 6 bases, 6 bases remained unmatched. The CDR3 extends over 15 amino acids.

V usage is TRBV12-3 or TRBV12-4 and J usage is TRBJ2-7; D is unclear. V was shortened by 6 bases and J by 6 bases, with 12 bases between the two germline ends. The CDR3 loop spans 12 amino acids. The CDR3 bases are TGTGCCAGCAGCTCTGATATAAGCGAGCAGTACTTC. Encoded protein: CASSSDISEQYF.